These T cell receptor beta chains were read from a single sample in a study of cytomegalovirus exposure and HLA in healthy donors. Clones were sequenced by immunoSEQ multiplex PCR, and TCRdb holds only the in-frame ones, with some missing. In the table there are 190,000 or so clones, roughly 78% of which are singletons. Sequenced sample: PBMCs. Receptors were obtained from a boy aged 5-17 years in good health and CMV-seronegative. Both conserved end residues are part of each CDR3. D genes are given only for firm matches. Expanded clones get a size class; other rows say once, few or many, or leave the size out.

abundance,d_gene,v_gene,j_gene,CDR3nt,CDR3aa
NA,NA,TRBV6-1,TRBJ1-2,TGTGCCAGCAGTCTGACAGACACATCTAACTATGGCTACACCTTC,CASSLTDTSNYGYTF
NA,NA,TRBV19,TRBJ2-7,TGTGCCAGTAGTATTCGGCAGGGTGGGAACGAGCAGTACTTC,CASSIRQGGNEQYF
NA,NA,TRBV7-2,TRBJ1-2,TGTGCCAGCAGCTCCCAAGTGTTAACAGCTAACTATGGCTACACCTTC,CASSSQVLTANYGYTF
NA,NA,TRBV6-5,TRBJ2-7,TGTGCCAGCAGTCCAGCGGAGAGCTCCTACGAGCAGTACTTC,CASSPAESSYEQYF
NA,TRBD1,TRBV29-1,TRBJ1-5,TGCAGCGTGTCACAGGGGGCCCGGGATCAGCCCCAGCATTTT,CSVSQGARDQPQHF
NA,TRBD1,TRBV6-1,TRBJ1-3,TGTGCCAGCAGTGGGACAGGGATAGTGGGGAACACCATATATTTT,CASSGTGIVGNTIYF
NA,NA,TRBV4-1,TRBJ2-3,TGCGCCAGCACCCCAACCAAGGCCTACAGGGTTCGGCCAGATACGCAGTATTTT,CASTPTKAYRVRPDTQYF
NA,NA,TRBV6-6,TRBJ2-7,TGTGCCAGCAGTGAGCCGGGACTTGGCTACGAGCAGTACTTC,CASSEPGLGYEQYF
NA,NA,TRBV11-2,TRBJ2-5,TGTGCCAGCAGCTTTCTTCAGGAACTTCAAGAGACCCAGTACTTC,CASSFLQELQETQYF
NA,TRBD1,TRBV29-1,TRBJ2-3,TGCAGCGTTGAAGATTGGGGACAGGGCCGGGATACGCAGTATTTT,CSVEDWGQGRDTQYF
NA,NA,TRBV7-9,TRBJ1-2,TGTGCCAGCAGCTCCCCGGGAGATGTCTATGGCTACACCTTC,CASSSPGDVYGYTF
NA,TRBD2,TRBV11-2,TRBJ2-1,TGTGCCAGCAGCTTGAGCGGGAGTGGGAATGAGCAGTTCTTC,CASSLSGSGNEQFF
NA,NA,TRBV27,TRBJ1-6,TGTGCCAGCAGAGGTGGAGGCGAGAATTCACCCCTCCACTTT,CASRGGGENSPLHF
NA,NA,TRBV2,TRBJ2-7,TGTGCCAGCAGTGAAGGGACAGACTACGAGCAGTACTTC,CASSEGTDYEQYF
NA,NA,TRBV19,TRBJ1-3,TGTGCCAGTAGTACTACAGACAGCTTCTCCTCTGGAAACACCATATATTTT,CASSTTDSFSSGNTIYF
NA,TRBD1,TRBV18,TRBJ2-7,TGTGCCAGCTCACTAGGACAGGGGGAGGCTCGGGAGCAGTACTTC,CASSLGQGEAREQYF
NA,TRBD1,TRBV16,TRBJ1-2,TGTGCCAGCAGTTCAGACAGGGGGACCTATGGCTACACCTTC,CASSSDRGTYGYTF
NA,TRBD1,TRBV6-5,TRBJ1-1,TGTGCCAGCAGTTCCCGGACAGGAACCACTGAAGCTTTCTTT,CASSSRTGTTEAFF
NA,TRBD1,TRBV5-5,TRBJ2-3,TGTGCCAGCAGCTCACCCGGGACAGGGGTTAACACAGATACGCAGTATTTT,CASSSPGTGVNTDTQYF
NA,TRBD2,TRBV2,TRBJ2-1,TGTGCCAGCAGCATAGCGGGAGCAGCATACAATGAGCAGTTCTTC,CASSIAGAAYNEQFF
few,NA,TRBV7-2,TRBJ2-3,TGTGCCAGCAGCTTCGGTGGTTTCACAGATACGCAGTATTTT,CASSFGGFTDTQYF
NA,NA,TRBV2,TRBJ2-7,TGTGCCAGCATATTATTGTCCTACGAGCAGTACTTC,CASILLSYEQYF
NA,NA,TRBV6-5,TRBJ1-6,TGTGCCACCCGTTTAGGGGGGGAATCACCCCTCCACTTT,CATRLGGESPLHF
NA,TRBD1,TRBV5-1,TRBJ1-1,TGCGCCAGCAGCGCCGGACAGGGGGGAGCTTTCTTT,CASSAGQGGAFF
NA,NA,TRBV5-1,TRBJ2-1,TGCGCCAGCAGCTTGGATACAGGGAGGGATGAGCAGTTCTTC,CASSLDTGRDEQFF
NA,NA,TRBV4-3,TRBJ1-4,TGCGCCAGCAGCCAAGATCTCGCAGGGGCCCCAACTAATGAAAAACTGTTTTTT,CASSQDLAGAPTNEKLFF
NA,NA,TRBV6-5,TRBJ1-2,TGTGCCAGCAGATCGACAGTCCCTGGCTATGGCTACACCTTC,CASRSTVPGYGYTF
NA,NA,TRBV6-1,TRBJ2-3,TGTGCCAGCAGTGTCGTGGCGGTCCTGGATACGCAGTATTTT,CASSVVAVLDTQYF
NA,NA,TRBV19,TRBJ1-4,TGTGCCAGTAAAAAGGGGGGGGTAACTAATGAAAAACTGTTTTTT,CASKKGGVTNEKLFF
NA,NA,TRBV7-2,TRBJ1-1,TGTGCCAGCAGCTTAAATCTACGGGTTAACACTGAAGCTTTCTTT,CASSLNLRVNTEAFF
few,NA,TRBV5-6,TRBJ1-2,TGTGCCAGCAGCTTCGACCCCTCCGCCACTATTGGCTACACCTTC,CASSFDPSATIGYTF
few,TRBD2,TRBV19,TRBJ2-1,TGTGCCAGTAGGGATGAGGGACTAGCGGGACCGAGCTCCTACAATGAGCAGTTCTTC,CASRDEGLAGPSSYNEQFF
NA,TRBD1,TRBV5-5,TRBJ1-5,TGTGCCAGCAGCTCGGGGACAGGGTTAGGCAATCAGCCCCAGCATTTT,CASSSGTGLGNQPQHF
NA,TRBD1,TRBV7-3,TRBJ1-4,TGTGCCAGCAGCTTAGGGACAGGCTTTAATGAAAAACTGTTTTTT,CASSLGTGFNEKLFF
NA,NA,TRBV4-2,TRBJ2-3,TGTGCCAGCAGCCCCGAAATAGGGGGAATGGGCACAGATACGCAGTATTTT,CASSPEIGGMGTDTQYF
NA,TRBD1,TRBV7-9,TRBJ1-2,TGTGCCAGCAGCAGGACGACAGGGGAGTATGGCTACACCTTC,CASSRTTGEYGYTF
NA,NA,TRBV27,TRBJ2-2,TGTGCCAGCAGTTTATACGGGGGCACCGGGGAGCTGTTTTTT,CASSLYGGTGELFF
NA,NA,TRBV9,TRBJ2-7,TGTGCCAGCAGCGTAGAGCAGGGGCCCTACGAGCAGTACTTC,CASSVEQGPYEQYF
NA,NA,TRBV5-6,TRBJ2-7,TGTGCCAGCAGCTTGGCCAGCAACGTCAGGCTACGCTCCTACGAGCAGTACTTC,CASSLASNVRLRSYEQYF
NA,NA,TRBV11-3,TRBJ2-2,TGTGCCAGCAGCCCGACCAGGGTGTCAACCGGGGAGCTGTTTTTT,CASSPTRVSTGELFF
NA,NA,TRBV11-3,TRBJ1-1,TGTGCCAGCAGCGCCCGAGGGGAGGGGATTACTGAAGCTTTCTTT,CASSARGEGITEAFF
NA,TRBD1,TRBV30,TRBJ1-2,TGTGCCTGGAGCTGGGGGGACAGGAGCGTTTATGGCTACACCTTC,CAWSWGDRSVYGYTF